The 16 T cell receptor beta chains given below trace back to one sample, sequenced in a study of Ad26.COV2.S vaccination and SARS-CoV-2 variants. Some clones are missing from TCRdb's copy, which holds only in-frame ones; the method was immunoSEQ multiplex PCR. Of about 320,000 clones in the sample, more than 70% were seen once. The treatment is: 15 to 20 received Ad26.COV2.S at low or high dose, single or two shots; five or six received placebo; per-sample allocation not given. Repertoires come from day 63 after the first vaccine or placebo injection. The input for sequencing was peripheral blood, taken in a trial of Ad26.COV2.S vaccine versus placebo. The receptors were gathered from a person between 18 and 65 years old who received the Ad26.COV2.S COVID-19 vaccine or a placebo.

V gene TRBV4-1 combines with J gene TRBJ2-2; no reliable D call. The CDR3 is 16 residues long. Trimming cost V 3 bases and J 0 bases, with 11 bases left between them. Germline V lookup: CDR1 MGHRA, CDR2 YSYEKL. The chain's CDR3 is CASSHDGRANTGELFF. CDR3 DNA: TGCGCCAGCAGCCACGATGGGCGAGCGAACACCGGGGAGCTGTTTTTT.

The V call is TRBV7-9, the J call TRBJ2-7, with 7 bases identical to TRBD1. Trimming at V came to 1 base and at J to 2 bases, leaving 11 bases not matched to a gene. The CDR3 length is 17 residues. Germline V gene lookup returns CDR1 SEHNR and CDR2 FQNEAQ (reference sequence). The CDR3 loop reads CASSLGLGTVRTYEQYF. The CDR3 bases are TGTGCCAGCAGCTTAGGGTTAGGGACAGTACGAACCTACGAGCAGTACTTC.

The chain couples TRBV30 to TRBJ1-3, with D perhaps matching TRBD1 (6 bases). Germline CDR1 reads GTSNPN; CDR2 reads SVGIG (reference sequence). The CDR3 consists of 15 residues. Trimming stripped 3 bases from V and 4 bases from J, with 16 bases between. CDR3 DNA: TGTGCCTGGAGGAGGGACACCCTCCGGGGAAACACCATATATTTT. It yields the protein CAWRRDTLRGNTIYF.

This sequence joins TRBV2 and TRBJ1-6; D may be TRBD1 (5 bases). V lost 5 bases, J lost 5 bases, and 19 bases lay in between. Germline V CDR1 and CDR2: SNHLY, FYNNEI. The CDR3 runs to 17 residues. CDR3 nucleotides: TGTGCCAGCAGTTTCCGATTGGGGGGACGGGATAATTCACCCCTCCACTTT. This gives the protein CASSFRLGGRDNSPLHF.

This clone was observed a handful of times. V is TRBV3-1 (or the pseudogene TRBV3-2) and J is TRBJ1-4, with TRBD1 identical over 7 bases. The CDR3 totals 18 residues. Germline CDR1 LGHDT, CDR2 YNNKEL (reference sequence). Losses at the gene ends were 5 bases for V and 3 bases for J; bases not matched to a gene: 15. The CDR3 DNA is TGTGCCAGCAGCTCATACGTCAGGACAGGACATTCTAATGAAAAACTGTTTTTT. It translates to CASSSYVRTGHSNEKLFF.

V usage is TRBV6-2 or TRBV6-3 and J usage is TRBJ1-5; no clear D. The CDR3 is 12 residues long. Germline V gene sequence: CDR1 MNHEY, CDR2 SVGEGT. The V and J ends lost 0 bases and 7 bases respectively, with 4 bases between them. CDR3 in amino acids: CASSYSPQPQHF. Here the CDR3 DNA reads TGTGCCAGCAGTTACTCTCCCCAGCCCCAGCATTTT.

The rearrangement links TRBV7-9 to TRBJ1-2, with D possibly matching TRBD1 (5 bases). Trimming left V 8 bases short and J 2 bases short, with 12 bases between. Germline V gene sequence: CDR1 SEHNR, CDR2 FQNEAQ (reference sequence). The CDR3 has 13 amino acids. The chain's CDR3 is CASSGYMNYGYTF. The CDR3 region has the DNA TGTGCCAGCTCAGGGTATATGAACTATGGCTACACCTTC.

The chain combines TRBV10-3 with TRBJ1-4, with TRBD1 matching 7 bases. The CDR3 is 14 amino acids. Germline V gene data show CDR1 as ENHRY and CDR2 as SYGVKD. Unmatched junction bases numbered 6, after V lost 11 bases and J lost 0 bases. CDR3 in DNA: TGTGCCTTCCACAGGGGAACAACTAATGAAAAACTGTTTTTT. As protein: CAFHRGTTNEKLFF.

The rearrangement links TRBV14 to TRBJ1-1; no firm D call. The germline V gene has CDR1 SGHDN and CDR2 FVKESK. This CDR3 is built from 18 residues. Trimming took off 1 base at V and 0 bases at J, with 18 bases between the two ends. The CDR3 is CASSQGTKWRVMNTEAFF. The CDR3 DNA reads as TGTGCCAGCAGCCAAGGGACTAAGTGGCGGGTCATGAACACTGAAGCTTTCTTT.

The chain recombines TRBV3-1 (or the pseudogene TRBV3-2) with TRBJ1-1; D gene ambiguous. Germline V gene sequence: CDR1 LGHDT, CDR2 YNNKEL (reference sequence). Trimming took 0 bases from V and 7 from J, leaving 9 bases between them. This CDR3 has 13 residues. The CDR3 coding sequence is TGTGCCAGCAGCCAAGAATGGTGGGGTGAAGCTTTCTTT. It translates to CASSQEWWGEAFF.

The J gene is TRBJ2-2, the V gene TRBV10-2; D is unresolved. V was trimmed by 7 bases and J by 1 base, leaving 13 bases between them. The CDR3 sequence is 15 residues long. Germline V gene data show CDR1 as WSHSY and CDR2 as SAAADI. The CDR3 DNA reads as TGCGCCAGCACTTGGCGGCAACAGAACACCGGGGAGCTGTTTTTT. Protein product: CASTWRQQNTGELFF.

Written as DNA, the CDR3 is TGCAGTGCCCAAAACACAGATACGCAGTATTTT. Translation: CSAQNTDTQYF. This chain uses TRBV20-1 with TRBJ2-3, with D unclear. The V end was cut by 6 bases, the J end by 2 bases, with 6 bases between. CDR3 length: 11 residues. CDR1 is DFQATT, CDR2 SNEGSKA, per germline (reference sequence).

The rearrangement uses TRBV7-2 and TRBJ2-1, with a weak D call TRBD1 (6 bases). Per germline, CDR1 SGHTA and CDR2 FQGNSA. Trimming shortened V by 1 base and J by 3 bases, and 10 bases separated the two germline ends. CDR3 length: 15 amino acids. Here the CDR3 DNA reads TGTGCCAGCAGCTTAGGGACAGCTGACTACAATGAGCAGTTCTTC. It encodes CASSLGTADYNEQFF.

Regarding this clone: At one boundary the junction diverges from the germline segment, which might be a read error. The chain couples TRBV7-2 to TRBJ1-5; 9 bases line up with TRBD1. The CDR3 length is 13 residues. CDR1 SGHTA and CDR2 FQGNSA come from the germline V gene. CDR3 region: CASSPRVGQGVQF. The DNA for the CDR3 is TGTGCCAGCAGCCCCAGGGTGGGACAGGGTGTACAATTT.

The chain has TRBV30 and TRBJ1-1, with TRBD1 matching over 7 bases. The germline V gene has CDR1 GTSNPN and CDR2 SVGIG (reference sequence). The CDR3 consists of 13 residues. V shed 5 bases, J shed 4 bases, and the junction held 7 bases outside the gene matches. Here the CDR3 DNA reads TGTGCCTGGTGGAGGTACAGGGGCACTGAAGCTTTCTTT. Amino acids: CAWWRYRGTEAFF. The variable domain in full, with the rest retrieved from reference TRBV30 and TRBJ1-1, is SQTIHQWPATLVQPVGSPLSLECTVEGTSNPNLYWYRQAAGRGLQLLFYSVGIGQISSEVPQNLSASRPQDRQFILSSKKLLLSDSGFYLCAWWRYRGTEAFFGQGTRLTVV.

This clone was recorded once. The chain's CDR3 is CASSVRQGASAGELFF. The CDR3 DNA sequence: TGTGCCAGCAGCGTACGACAGGGAGCGTCGGCCGGGGAGCTGTTTTTT. The V gene is TRBV9, the J gene TRBJ2-2; TRBD1 matches at 7 bases. Trimming cost V 1 base and J 6 bases; bases outside gene matches: 9. CDR3 length equals 16 residues. Germline lookup yields CDR1 SGDLS and CDR2 YYNGEE.